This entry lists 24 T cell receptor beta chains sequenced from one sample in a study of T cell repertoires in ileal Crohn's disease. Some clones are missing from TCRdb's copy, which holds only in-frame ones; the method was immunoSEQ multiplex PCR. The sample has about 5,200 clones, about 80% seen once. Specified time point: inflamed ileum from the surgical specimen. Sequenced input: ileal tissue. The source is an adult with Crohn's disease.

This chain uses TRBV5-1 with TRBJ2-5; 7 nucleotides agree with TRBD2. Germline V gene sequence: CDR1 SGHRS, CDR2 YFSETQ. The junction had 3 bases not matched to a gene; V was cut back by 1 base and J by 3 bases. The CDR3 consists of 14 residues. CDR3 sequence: CASSLRTRKETQYF. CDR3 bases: TGCGCCAGCAGCTTGAGGACTAGGAAAGAGACCCAGTACTTC.

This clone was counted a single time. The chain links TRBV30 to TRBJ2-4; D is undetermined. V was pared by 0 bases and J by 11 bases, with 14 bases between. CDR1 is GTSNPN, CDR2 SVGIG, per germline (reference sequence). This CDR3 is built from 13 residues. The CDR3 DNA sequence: TGTGCCTGGAGTGTACCCGTCGGCCGTGTTCAGTACTTC. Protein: CAWSVPVGRVQYF.

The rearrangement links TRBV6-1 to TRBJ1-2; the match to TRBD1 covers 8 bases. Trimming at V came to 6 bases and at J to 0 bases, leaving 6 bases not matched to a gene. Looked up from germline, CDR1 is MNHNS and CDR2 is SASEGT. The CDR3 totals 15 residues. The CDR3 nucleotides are TGTGCCAGCAGGGTACAGGGGGGGACTAACTATGGCTACACCTTC. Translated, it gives CASRVQGGTNYGYTF.

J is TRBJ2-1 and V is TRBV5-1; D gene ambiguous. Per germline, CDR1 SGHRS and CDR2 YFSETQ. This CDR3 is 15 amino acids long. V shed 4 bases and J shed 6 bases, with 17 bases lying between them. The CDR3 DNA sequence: TGCGCCAGCAGCACGGACCGAATGAGGCGCAATGAGCAGTTCTTC. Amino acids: CASSTDRMRRNEQFF.

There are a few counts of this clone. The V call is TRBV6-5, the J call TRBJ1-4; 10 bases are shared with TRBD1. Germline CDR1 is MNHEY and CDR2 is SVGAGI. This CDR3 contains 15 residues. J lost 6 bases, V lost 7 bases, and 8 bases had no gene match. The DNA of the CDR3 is TGTGCCAGCAAGAATCCCGGGACAGGGGATGAAAAACTGTTTTTT. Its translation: CASKNPGTGDEKLFF.

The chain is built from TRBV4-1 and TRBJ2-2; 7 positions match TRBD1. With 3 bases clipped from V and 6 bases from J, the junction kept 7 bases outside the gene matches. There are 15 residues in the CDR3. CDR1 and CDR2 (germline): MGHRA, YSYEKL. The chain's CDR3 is CASSQTEQGPGELFF. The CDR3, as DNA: TGCGCCAGCAGCCAGACCGAACAGGGGCCCGGGGAGCTGTTTTTT.

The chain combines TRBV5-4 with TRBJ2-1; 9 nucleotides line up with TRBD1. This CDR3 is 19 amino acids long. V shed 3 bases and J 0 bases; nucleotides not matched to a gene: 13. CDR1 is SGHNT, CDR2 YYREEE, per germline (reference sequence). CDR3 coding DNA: TGTGCCAGCAGCTCGGGACAATTCTGGACAGGGGTCTCCTACAATGAGCAGTTCTTC. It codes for CASSSGQFWTGVSYNEQFF. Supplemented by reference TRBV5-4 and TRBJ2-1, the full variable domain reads ETGVTQSPTHLIKTRGQQVTLRCSSQSGHNTVSWYQQALGQGPQFIFQYYREEENGRGNFPPRFSGLQFPNYSSELNVNALELDDSALYLCASSSGQFWTGVSYNEQFFGPGTRLTVL.

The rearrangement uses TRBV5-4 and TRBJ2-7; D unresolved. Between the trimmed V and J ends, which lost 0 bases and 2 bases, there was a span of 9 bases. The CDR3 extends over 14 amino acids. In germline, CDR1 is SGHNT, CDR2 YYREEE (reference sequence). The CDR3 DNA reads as TGTGCCAGCAGCTTGGGGGGTGCAACCTACGAGCAGTACTTC. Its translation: CASSLGGATYEQYF.

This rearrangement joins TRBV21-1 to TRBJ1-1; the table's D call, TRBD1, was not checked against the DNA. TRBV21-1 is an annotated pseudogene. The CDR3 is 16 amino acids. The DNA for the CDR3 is TGTGCCAGCAGCAAAGTCAGGGGTTCGAAGAACACTGAAGCTTTCTTT. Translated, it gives CASSKVRGSKNTEAFF.

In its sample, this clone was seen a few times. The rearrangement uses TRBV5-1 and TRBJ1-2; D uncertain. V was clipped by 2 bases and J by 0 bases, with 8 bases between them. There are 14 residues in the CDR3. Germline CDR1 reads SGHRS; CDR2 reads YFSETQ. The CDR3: CASSFEGPNYGYTF. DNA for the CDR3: TGCGCCAGCAGCTTTGAAGGGCCTAACTATGGCTACACCTTC. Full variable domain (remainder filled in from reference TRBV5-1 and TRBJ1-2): KAGVTQTPRYLIKTRGQQVTLSCSPISGHRSVSWYQQTPGQGLQFLFEYFSETQRNKGNFPGRFSGRQFSNSRSEMNVSTLELGDSALYLCASSFEGPNYGYTFGSGTRLTVV.

The CDR3 sequence: CASSLEREHEQYF. CDR3 DNA: TGTGCCAGCAGCCTCGAGCGGGAGCACGAGCAGTACTTC. The chain is built from TRBV7-2 and TRBJ2-7; TRBD2 agrees at 8 bases. Trimming removed 5 bases from V and 5 bases from J; junction bases left unmatched: 5. Germline CDR1 and CDR2: SGHTA and FQGNSA. This CDR3 is 13 amino acids long.

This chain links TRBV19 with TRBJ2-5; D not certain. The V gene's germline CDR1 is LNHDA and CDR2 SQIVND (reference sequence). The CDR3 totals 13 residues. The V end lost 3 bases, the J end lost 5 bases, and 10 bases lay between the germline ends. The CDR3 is CASSIRARETQYF. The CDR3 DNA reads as TGTGCCAGTAGTATCCGGGCGCGGGAGACCCAGTACTTC.

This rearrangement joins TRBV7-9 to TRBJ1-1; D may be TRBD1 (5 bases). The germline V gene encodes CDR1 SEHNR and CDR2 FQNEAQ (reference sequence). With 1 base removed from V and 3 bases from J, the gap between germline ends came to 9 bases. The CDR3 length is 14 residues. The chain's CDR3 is CASSLGGADTEAFF. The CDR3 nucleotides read TGTGCCAGCAGCTTAGGAGGGGCTGACACTGAAGCTTTCTTT.

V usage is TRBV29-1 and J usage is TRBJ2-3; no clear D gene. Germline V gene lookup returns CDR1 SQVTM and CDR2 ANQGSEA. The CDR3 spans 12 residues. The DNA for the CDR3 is TGCATAGATGGCAGGTACACAGATACGCAGTATTTT. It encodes CIDGRYTDTQYF.

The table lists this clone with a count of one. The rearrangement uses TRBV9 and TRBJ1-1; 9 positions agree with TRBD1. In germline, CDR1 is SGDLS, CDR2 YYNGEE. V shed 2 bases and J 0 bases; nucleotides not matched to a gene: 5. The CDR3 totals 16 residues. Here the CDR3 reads CASSVGTGYMNTEAFF. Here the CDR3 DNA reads TGTGCCAGCAGCGTTGGGACAGGGTACATGAACACTGAAGCTTTCTTT.

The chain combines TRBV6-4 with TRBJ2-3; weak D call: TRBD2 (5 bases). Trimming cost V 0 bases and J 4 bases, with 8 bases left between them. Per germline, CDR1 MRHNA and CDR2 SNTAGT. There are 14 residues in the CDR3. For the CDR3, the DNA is TGTGCCAGCAGTGACTCCCTCGGGGCAGATACGCAGTATTTT. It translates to CASSDSLGADTQYF.

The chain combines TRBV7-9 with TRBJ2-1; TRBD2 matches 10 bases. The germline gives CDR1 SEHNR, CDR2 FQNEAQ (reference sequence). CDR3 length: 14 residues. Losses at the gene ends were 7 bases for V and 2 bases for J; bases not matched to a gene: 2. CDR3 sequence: CASTTSGAYNEQFF. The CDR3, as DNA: TGTGCCAGCACTACTAGCGGGGCCTACAATGAGCAGTTCTTC.

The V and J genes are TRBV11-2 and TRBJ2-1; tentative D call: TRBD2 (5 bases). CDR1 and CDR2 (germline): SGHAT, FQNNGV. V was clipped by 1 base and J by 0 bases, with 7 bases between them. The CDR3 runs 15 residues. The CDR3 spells CASSLVGSSYNEQFF. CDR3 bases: TGTGCCAGCAGCTTAGTAGGGAGCTCCTACAATGAGCAGTTCTTC.

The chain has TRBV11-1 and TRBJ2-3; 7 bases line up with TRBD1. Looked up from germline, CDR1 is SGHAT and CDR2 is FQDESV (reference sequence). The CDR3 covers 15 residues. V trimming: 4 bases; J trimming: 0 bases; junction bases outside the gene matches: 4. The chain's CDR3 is CASSYLTGSTDTQYF. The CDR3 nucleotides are TGTGCCAGCAGCTATCTGACAGGGAGCACAGATACGCAGTATTTT.

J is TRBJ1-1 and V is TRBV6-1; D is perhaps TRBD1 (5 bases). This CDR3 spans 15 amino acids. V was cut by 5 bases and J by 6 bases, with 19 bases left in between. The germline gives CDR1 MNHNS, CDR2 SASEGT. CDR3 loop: CASSPFMTAAAEAFF. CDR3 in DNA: TGTGCCAGCAGTCCTTTTATGACAGCGGCCGCTGAAGCTTTCTTT.

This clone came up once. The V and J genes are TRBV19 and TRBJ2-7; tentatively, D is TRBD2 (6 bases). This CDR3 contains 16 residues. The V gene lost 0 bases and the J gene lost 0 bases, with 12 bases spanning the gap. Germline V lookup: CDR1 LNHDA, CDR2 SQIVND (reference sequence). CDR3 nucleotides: TGTGCCAGTAGTATAGATAGCGGCGGCACCTCCTACGAGCAGTACTTC. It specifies CASSIDSGGTSYEQYF. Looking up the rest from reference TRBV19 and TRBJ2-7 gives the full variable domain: DGGITQSPKYLFRKEGQNVTLSCEQNLNHDAMYWYRQDPGQGLRLIYYSQIVNDFQKGDIAEGYSVSREKKESFPLTVTSAQKNPTAFYLCASSIDSGGTSYEQYFGPGTRLTVT.

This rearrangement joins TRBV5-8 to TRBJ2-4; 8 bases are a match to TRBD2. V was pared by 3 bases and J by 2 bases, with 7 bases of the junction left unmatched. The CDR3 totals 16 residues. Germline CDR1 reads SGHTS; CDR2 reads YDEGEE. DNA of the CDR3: TGTGCCAGCAGCTCTGACCGGGAGGGCCCCAAAAACATTCAGTACTTC. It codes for CASSSDREGPKNIQYF.

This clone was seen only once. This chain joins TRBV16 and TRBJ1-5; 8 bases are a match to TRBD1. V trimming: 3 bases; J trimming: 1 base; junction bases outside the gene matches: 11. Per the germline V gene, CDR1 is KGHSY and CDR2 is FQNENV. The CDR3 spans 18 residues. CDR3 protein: CASSHPSGGPVSNQPQHF. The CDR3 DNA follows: TGTGCCAGCAGCCACCCATCAGGGGGCCCGGTGAGCAATCAGCCCCAGCATTTT.

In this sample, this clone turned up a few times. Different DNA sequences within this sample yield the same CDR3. The chain's CDR3 is CATSRRGQETQYF. The CDR3, as DNA: TGTGCCACCAGCAGGCGAGGCCAAGAGACCCAGTACTTC. This chain links TRBV15 with TRBJ2-5; D is ambiguous. CDR1 is LNHNV, CDR2 YYDKDF, per germline (reference sequence). The ends were cut back, 3 bases at V and 1 base at J, with 6 bases in the middle. The CDR3 sequence is 13 residues long.